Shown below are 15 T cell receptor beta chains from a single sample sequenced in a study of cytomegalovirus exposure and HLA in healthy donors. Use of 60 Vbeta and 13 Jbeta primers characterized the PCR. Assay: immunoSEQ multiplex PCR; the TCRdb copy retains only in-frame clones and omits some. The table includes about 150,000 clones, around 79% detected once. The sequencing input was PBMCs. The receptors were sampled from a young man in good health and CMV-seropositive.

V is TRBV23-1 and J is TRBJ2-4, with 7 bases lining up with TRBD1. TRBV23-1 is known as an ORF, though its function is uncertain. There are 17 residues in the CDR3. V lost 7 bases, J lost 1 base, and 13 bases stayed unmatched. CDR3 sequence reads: CASTPNMRGLAKNIQYF. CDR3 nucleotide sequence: TGCGCCAGCACTCCCAATATGAGGGGGCTGGCCAAAAACATTCAGTACTTC.

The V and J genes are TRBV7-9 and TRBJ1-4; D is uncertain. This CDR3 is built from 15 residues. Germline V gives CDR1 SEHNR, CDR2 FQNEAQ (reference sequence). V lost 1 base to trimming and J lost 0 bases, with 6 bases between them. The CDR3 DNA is TGTGCCAGCAGCTTAGTCAGTCCAACTAATGAAAAACTGTTTTTT. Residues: CASSLVSPTNEKLFF.

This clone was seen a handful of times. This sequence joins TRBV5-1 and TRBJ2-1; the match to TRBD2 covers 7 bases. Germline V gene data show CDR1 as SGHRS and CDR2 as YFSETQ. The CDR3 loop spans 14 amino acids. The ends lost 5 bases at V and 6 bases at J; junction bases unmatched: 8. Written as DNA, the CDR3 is TGCGCCAGCAGTTGGGGGAGCGGGGTCAATGAGCAGTTCTTC. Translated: CASSWGSGVNEQFF.

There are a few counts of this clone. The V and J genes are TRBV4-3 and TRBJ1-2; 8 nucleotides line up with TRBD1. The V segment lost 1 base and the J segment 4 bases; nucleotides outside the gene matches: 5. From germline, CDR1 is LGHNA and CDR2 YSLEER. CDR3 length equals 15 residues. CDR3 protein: CASSQGWDRSYGYTF. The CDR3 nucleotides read TGCGCCAGCAGCCAAGGGTGGGACAGGTCCTATGGCTACACCTTC.

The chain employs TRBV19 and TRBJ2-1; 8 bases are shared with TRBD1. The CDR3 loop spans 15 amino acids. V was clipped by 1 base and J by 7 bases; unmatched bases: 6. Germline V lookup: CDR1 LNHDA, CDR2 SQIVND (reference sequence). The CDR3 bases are TGTGCCAGTAGTATAGTGCCAGGGGGCCAAAATGAGCAGTTCTTC. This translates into CASSIVPGGQNEQFF.

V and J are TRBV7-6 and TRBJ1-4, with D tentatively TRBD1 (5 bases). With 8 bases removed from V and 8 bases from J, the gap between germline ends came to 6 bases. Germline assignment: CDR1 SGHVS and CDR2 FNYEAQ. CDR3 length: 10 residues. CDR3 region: CASGGEKLFF. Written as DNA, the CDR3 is TGTGCCAGCGGGGGGGAAAAACTGTTTTTT. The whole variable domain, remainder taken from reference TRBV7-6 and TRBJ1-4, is GAGVSQSPRYKVTKRGQDVALRCDPISGHVSLYWYRQALGQGPEFLTYFNYEAQQDKSGLPNDRFSAERPEGSISTLTIQRTEQRDSAMYRCASGGEKLFFGSGTQLSVL.

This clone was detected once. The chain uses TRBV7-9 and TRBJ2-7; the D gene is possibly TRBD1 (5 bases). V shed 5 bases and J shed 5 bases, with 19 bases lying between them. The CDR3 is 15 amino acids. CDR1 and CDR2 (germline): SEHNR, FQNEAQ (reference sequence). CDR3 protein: CASSALGPRVDEQYF. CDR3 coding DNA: TGTGCCAGCAGCGCTTTGGGGCCCCGCGTTGACGAGCAGTACTTC.

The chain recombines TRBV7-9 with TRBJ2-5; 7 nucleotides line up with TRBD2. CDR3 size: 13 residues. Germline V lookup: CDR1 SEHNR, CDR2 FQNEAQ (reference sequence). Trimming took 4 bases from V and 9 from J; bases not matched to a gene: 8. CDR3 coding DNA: TGTGCCAGCAGCTCAGTTGGGGGGGAGGCCCAGTACTTC. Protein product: CASSSVGGEAQYF.

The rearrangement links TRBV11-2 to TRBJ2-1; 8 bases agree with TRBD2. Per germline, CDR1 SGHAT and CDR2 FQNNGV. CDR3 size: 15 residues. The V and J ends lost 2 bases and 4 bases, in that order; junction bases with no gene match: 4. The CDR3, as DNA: TGTGCCAGCAGCTTACGCGGGGGGACTTACAATGAGCAGTTCTTC. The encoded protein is CASSLRGGTYNEQFF.

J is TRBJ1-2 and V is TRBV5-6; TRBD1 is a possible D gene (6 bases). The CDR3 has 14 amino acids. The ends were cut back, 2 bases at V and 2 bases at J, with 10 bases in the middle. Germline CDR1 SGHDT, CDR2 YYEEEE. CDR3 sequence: CASSLQGPNYGYTF. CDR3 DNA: TGTGCCAGCAGCTTACAGGGCCCGAACTATGGCTACACCTTC.

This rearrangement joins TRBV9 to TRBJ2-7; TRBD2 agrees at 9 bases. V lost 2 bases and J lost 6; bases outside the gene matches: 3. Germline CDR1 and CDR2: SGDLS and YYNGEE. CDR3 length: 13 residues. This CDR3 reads CASSVSTSGEQYF. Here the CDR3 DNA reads TGTGCCAGCAGCGTGTCGACTAGCGGCGAGCAGTACTTC. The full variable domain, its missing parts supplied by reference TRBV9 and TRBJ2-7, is DSGVTQTPKHLITATGQRVTLRCSPRSGDLSVYWYQQSLDQGLQFLIQYYNGEERAKGNILERFSAQQFPDLHSELNLSSLELGDSALYFCASSVSTSGEQYFGPGTRLTVT.

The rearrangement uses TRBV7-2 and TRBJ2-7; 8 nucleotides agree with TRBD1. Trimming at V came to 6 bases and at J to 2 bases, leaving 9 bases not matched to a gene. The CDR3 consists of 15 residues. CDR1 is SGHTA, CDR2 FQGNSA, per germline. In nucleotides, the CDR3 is TGTGCCAGCAGACCACGCCCGGGACAGGCCTACGAGCAGTACTTC. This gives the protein CASRPRPGQAYEQYF.

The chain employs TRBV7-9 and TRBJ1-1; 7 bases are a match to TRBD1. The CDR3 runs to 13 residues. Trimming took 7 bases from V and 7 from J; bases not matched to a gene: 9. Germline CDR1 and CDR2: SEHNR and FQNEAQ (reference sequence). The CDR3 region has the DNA TGTGCCAGCAACCCGACAGGGTGGAGTGAAGCTTTCTTT. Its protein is CASNPTGWSEAFF.

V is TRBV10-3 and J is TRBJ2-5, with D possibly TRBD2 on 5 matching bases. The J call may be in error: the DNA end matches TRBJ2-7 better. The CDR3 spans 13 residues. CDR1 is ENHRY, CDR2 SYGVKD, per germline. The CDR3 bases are TGTGCCACCCAACTCCCAGGCGGGTACGAGCAGTACTTC. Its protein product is CATQLPGGYEQYF.

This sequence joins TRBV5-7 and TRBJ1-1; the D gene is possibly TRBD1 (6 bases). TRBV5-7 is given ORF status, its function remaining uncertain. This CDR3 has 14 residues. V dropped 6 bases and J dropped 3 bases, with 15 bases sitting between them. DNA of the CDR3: TGTGCCAGCACCCGTGCCGGGACACACACTGAAGCTTTCTTT. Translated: CASTRAGTHTEAFF.